This T cell receptor beta chain was identified in a study of CD8+ T cells in alopecia areata. Study summary: Treated patients swallowed 5 to 10 mg of oral tofacitinib twice daily. Study observations and caveats: Many expanded lesional clones persisted during tofacitinib (in both scalp and blood). Lesional scalp displayed greater clonality than normal scalp, most notably in alopecia totalis/universalis.

This CDR3 region has 14 residues. CDR1 SQVTM and CDR2 ANQGSEA come from the germline V gene. Trimming removed 5 bases at V and 5 bases at J, with 18 bases between. Extraction of RNA preceded its reverse transcription into cDNA, which served as the sequencing template. This table comes from immunoSEQ multiplex PCR, and its TCRdb copy is limited to in-frame clones, with some not included. This sample has 170,000 or so clones, with 40% to 65% found just once. About this clone: The antigen is unknown.

The treatment was: oral pan-JAK inhibitor, 5-10 mg twice daily. The sequence derives from a human donor with alopecia areata. This material consisted of CD8+ T cells sorted from blood, taken at week 24, from a patient treated with tofacitinib. The chain links TRBV29-1 to TRBJ1-2; tentatively, D is TRBD1 (5 bases). The CDR3 is CSVPDTGTEYGYTF. The CDR3 bases are TGCAGCGTTCCCGACACGGGGACTGAATATGGCTACACCTTC.